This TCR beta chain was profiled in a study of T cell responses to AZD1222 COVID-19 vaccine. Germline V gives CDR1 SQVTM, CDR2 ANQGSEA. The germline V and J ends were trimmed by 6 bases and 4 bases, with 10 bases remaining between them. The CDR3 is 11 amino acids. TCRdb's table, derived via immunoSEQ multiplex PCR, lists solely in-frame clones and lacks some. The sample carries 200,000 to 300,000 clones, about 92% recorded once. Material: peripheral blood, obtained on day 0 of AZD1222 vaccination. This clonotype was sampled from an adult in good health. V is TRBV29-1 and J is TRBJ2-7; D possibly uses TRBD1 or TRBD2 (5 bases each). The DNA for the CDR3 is TGCAGCGTCTCCGGGACGTACGAGCAGTACTTC. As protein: CSVSGTYEQYF.